This T cell receptor beta chain was documented in a study of cytomegalovirus exposure and HLA in healthy donors. Findings and caveats of the study: Whilst most TCR sequences proved rare, a subset of public TCRs occurred across many donors. Among TCR beta chains, those listed as cytomegalovirus-associated numbered more than 150.

It was with 60 Vbeta and 13 Jbeta primers that the PCR ran. Method: immunoSEQ multiplex PCR; TCRdb's copy keeps in-frame clones and lacks some. The repertoire includes 93,000 or so clones, over 70% of them detected once, and approximately 4.3% sits in the top ten. Worth noting for this clone: Its antigen is unknown.

Germline V lookup: CDR1 KGHSH, CDR2 LQKENI. The CDR3 totals 14 residues. With 2 bases removed from V and 6 bases from J, the gap between germline ends came to 11 bases. Sequenced sample: PBMCs. This TCR was recovered from a man aged 50 to 59 in good health and CMV-seropositive. The chain uses TRBV18 and TRBJ1-5, with a tentative D call TRBD1 (5 bases). CDR3 DNA: TGTGCCAGCTCACCAGGGGGGGACTCTCAGCCCCAGCATTTT. Protein product: CASSPGGDSQPQHF.